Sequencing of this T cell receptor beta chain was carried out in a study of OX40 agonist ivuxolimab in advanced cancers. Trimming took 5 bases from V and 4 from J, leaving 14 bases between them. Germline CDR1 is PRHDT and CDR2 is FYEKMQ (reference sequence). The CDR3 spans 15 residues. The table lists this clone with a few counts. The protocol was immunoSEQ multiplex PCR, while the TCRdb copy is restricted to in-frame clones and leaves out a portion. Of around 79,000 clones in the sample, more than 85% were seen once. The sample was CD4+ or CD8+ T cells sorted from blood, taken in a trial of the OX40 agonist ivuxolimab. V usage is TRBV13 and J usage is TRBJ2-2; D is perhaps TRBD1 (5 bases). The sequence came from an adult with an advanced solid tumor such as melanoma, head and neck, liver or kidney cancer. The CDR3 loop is CASSQSSRGTGELFF. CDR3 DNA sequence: TGTGCCAGCAGCCAGAGTAGTAGGGGCACCGGGGAGCTGTTTTTT.